This T cell receptor beta chain was recorded in a study of human T cells and chemical hapten exposure. Study outcomes and limitations: Expanded TCRs created a significantly greater count of big CDR3 similarity clusters than controls did.

The CDR3 runs to 17 residues. Looked up from germline, CDR1 is MNHNS and CDR2 is SASEGT. Trimming pared 4 bases from V and 3 bases from J, leaving 19 bases between. TCRdb itself ran the RACE reads through MiXCR, one entry per CDR3 protein. The profile shows 60,000 to 80,000 distinct CDR3 sequences, approximately 35% of them singletons. As concerns this clonotype: Its antigen is not identified.

Time point defined: patch test 1, 2 weeks after DPC sensitization. Treatment denoted: therapeutic diphenylcyclopropenone sensitization with weekly scalp DPC. This receptor was taken from a man aged 35 to 55 with alopecia areata. Some clones in this sample may be carry-over from other donors' samples. Sequencing used whole blood, obtained in connection with sensitization to the hapten diphenylcyclopropenone (DPC). The V gene is TRBV6-1, the J gene TRBJ1-5, with a possible D match to TRBD1 (5 bases). CDR3 in amino acids: CASSGAAGSGLNQPQHF. CDR3 in DNA: TGTGCCAGCAGTGGGGCGGCGGGATCGGGACTCAATCAGCCCCAGCATTTT.